This is a list of T cell receptor beta chains from one sample in a study of neurological immune-mediated disorders. Using its own MiXCR run on the 5' RACE reads, TCRdb lists one record per CDR3 protein. There are roughly 80,000 distinct CDR3 sequences in the sample; over 15% occur only once, and 15% lies in the top ten. Specimen: PBMCs. The receptors stem from a woman aged 40 to 50 in good health. Both conserved end residues are part of each CDR3. The order of the fields is V gene, J gene, clone size, D gene, CDR3 DNA, CDR3 protein. A D gene is named only where the DNA matches it firmly. Part of the rows lack a size; the others show once, few, many or a class for expanded clones.

V: TRBV16; J: TRBJ1-5; size: many; D: -; DNA: TGTGCCAGCAGCCAATCGTTTGGGCAGTATAGCAATCAGCCCCAGCATTTT; CDR3: CASSQSFGQYSNQPQHF
V: TRBV5-1; J: TRBJ2-7; size: many; D: -; DNA: TGCGCCAGCAGCTTGGCCCCATCATCCCCCTACGAGCAGTACTTC; CDR3: CASSLAPSSPYEQYF
V: TRBV9; J: TRBJ2-1; size: -; D: -; DNA: TGTGCCAGCAGCGAGGGGACGGGGGATGAGCAGTTCTTC; CDR3: CASSEGTGDEQFF
V: TRBV5-6; J: TRBJ2-4; size: many; D: -; DNA: TGTGCCAGCAGCTTGCTAGGCGATAAAAACATTCAGTACTTC; CDR3: CASSLLGDKNIQYF
V: TRBV12-3/TRBV12-4; J: TRBJ2-3; size: many; D: -; DNA: TGTGCCAGCAGGGCAGTAGGGCGCACAGATACGCAGTATTTT; CDR3: CASRAVGRTDTQYF
V: TRBV20-1; J: TRBJ2-7; size: many; D: TRBD2; DNA: TGCAGTGCTCGCAGGTCCGACCGGGGGGGCCTCTACGAGCAGTACTTC; CDR3: CSARRSDRGGLYEQYF
V: TRBV5-1; J: TRBJ2-5; size: many; D: -; DNA: TGCGCCAGCAGCTTGGTCGGAAGGGGAACGGGAGAGACCCAGTACTTC; CDR3: CASSLVGRGTGETQYF
V: TRBV4-1; J: TRBJ2-5; size: many; D: TRBD2; DNA: TGCGCCAGCAGCCAAGAGCCTAGCGGGAGAATAGGGGAGACCCAGTACTTC; CDR3: CASSQEPSGRIGETQYF
V: TRBV7-9; J: TRBJ2-1; size: few; D: -; DNA: TGTGCCAGCAGCTTAGAATTGCAGGGTACGGACAATGAGCAGTTCTTC; CDR3: CASSLELQGTDNEQFF
V: TRBV11-1; J: TRBJ2-7; size: many; D: -; DNA: TGTGCCAGCAGCTTTGGCGTAAACTACGAGCAGTACTTC; CDR3: CASSFGVNYEQYF
V: TRBV28; J: TRBJ1-6; size: -; D: -; DNA: TGTGCCAGCAGTAATTCGCTCTTCGGTAATTCACCCCTCCACTTT; CDR3: CASSNSLFGNSPLHF
V: TRBV12-3/TRBV12-4; J: TRBJ2-2; size: many; D: TRBD1; DNA: TGTGCCAGCAGCACAGGGGAGAACACCGGGGAGCTGTTTTTT; CDR3: CASSTGENTGELFF
V: TRBV5-5; J: TRBJ2-3; size: -; D: TRBD1; DNA: TGTGCCAGCAGCTTCGGGACAGCTAGCACAGATACGCAGTATTTT; CDR3: CASSFGTASTDTQYF
V: TRBV5-6; J: TRBJ2-2; size: -; D: -; DNA: TGTGCCAGCAGCTGGGGGGGCAGACTGAACACCGGGGAGCTGTTTTTT; CDR3: CASSWGGRLNTGELFF
V: TRBV20-1; J: TRBJ2-1; size: -; D: TRBD2; DNA: TGCAGTGCTAGAGATTTTTCCCCGGTAAATAGCGGGGGACGAGGGGAGCAGTTCTTC; CDR3: CSARDFSPVNSGGRGEQFF
V: TRBV7-2; J: TRBJ1-4; size: many; D: -; DNA: TGTGCCAGCAGCTTAGAGTTGGGGGAAAAACTGTTTTTT; CDR3: CASSLELGEKLFF
V: TRBV5-1; J: TRBJ2-3; size: many; D: -; DNA: TGCGCCAGCAGCCCGGGAGGGACAGGAAACACAGATACGCAGTATTTT; CDR3: CASSPGGTGNTDTQYF
V: TRBV11-3; J: TRBJ2-3; size: many; D: -; DNA: TGTGCCAGCAGCTTAAATTCGCGGGCAACAGATACGCAGTATTTT; CDR3: CASSLNSRATDTQYF
V: TRBV20-1; J: TRBJ2-5; size: medium-sized; D: -; DNA: TGCAGTCCTGGGGTGGGGGGCCTCCTCGAGACCCAGTACTTC; CDR3: CSPGVGGLLETQYF
V: TRBV7-2; J: TRBJ2-5; size: -; D: TRBD2; DNA: TGTGCCAACAGCCCTGGAGGAACTAGCGGGGGATCGGAGACCCAGTACTTC; CDR3: CANSPGGTSGGSETQYF
V: TRBV18; J: TRBJ2-5; size: many; D: -; DNA: TGTGCCAGCTCGCCTCAGGTTGGGGAGACCCAGTACTTC; CDR3: CASSPQVGETQYF
V: TRBV12-3/TRBV12-4; J: TRBJ2-3; size: -; D: TRBD1; DNA: TGTGCCAGCAGTCTCCGGACAGGGGGCACAGATACGCAGTATTTT; CDR3: CASSLRTGGTDTQYF
V: TRBV9; J: TRBJ2-7; size: many; D: -; DNA: TGTGCCAGCAGCGTGAGAGGATTCGGCGAGCAGTACTTC; CDR3: CASSVRGFGEQYF
V: TRBV5-1; J: TRBJ1-1; size: many; D: -; DNA: TGCGCCAGCAGCTTGGACGGGGTGGGTGAGACTGAAGCTTTCTTT; CDR3: CASSLDGVGETEAFF
V: TRBV27; J: TRBJ2-3; size: many; D: -; DNA: TGTGCCAGCAGTCCCTGGGACTCTAGCACAGATACGCAGTATTTT; CDR3: CASSPWDSSTDTQYF
V: TRBV7-9; J: TRBJ2-2; size: -; D: TRBD2; DNA: TGTGCCATCAGCAGACGACTAGCGGGGGACACCGGGGAGCTGATTTTT; CDR3: CAISRRLAGDTGELIF
V: TRBV20-1; J: TRBJ2-1; size: -; D: -; DNA: TGCAGTGCTAGAGAGGCCCTACTTGACGGGAATGAGCAGTTCTTC; CDR3: CSAREALLDGNEQFF
V: TRBV12-3/TRBV12-4; J: TRBJ2-3; size: many; D: TRBD2; DNA: TGTGCCAGCAGTTCGGGGGGGCTGGATACGCAGTATTTT; CDR3: CASSSGGLDTQYF
V: TRBV5-1; J: TRBJ1-1; size: many; D: -; DNA: TGCGCCAGCAGCTTGGATGGGGTGGGGAACACTGAAGCTTTCTTT; CDR3: CASSLDGVGNTEAFF
V: TRBV7-9; J: TRBJ2-7; size: many; D: TRBD1; DNA: TGTGCCAGCAGCTCCGGAGACAGGGCCTACGAGCAGTACTTC; CDR3: CASSSGDRAYEQYF
V: TRBV4-2; J: TRBJ1-5; size: -; D: -; DNA: TGTGCCAACAGCCAAGATATCCGGGGCAATCAGCCCCAGCATTTT; CDR3: CANSQDIRGNQPQHF
V: TRBV7-2; J: TRBJ2-7; size: few; D: -; DNA: TGTGCCAGCAGCCCCCAGCAGGGTTCCCACTCCTACGAGCAGTACTTC; CDR3: CASSPQQGSHSYEQYF
V: TRBV6-5; J: TRBJ1-1; size: few; D: -; DNA: TGTGCCAGCAGTGGGGTTGGCACTGAAGCTTTCTTT; CDR3: CASSGVGTEAFF
V: TRBV4-3; J: TRBJ1-4; size: many; D: -; DNA: TGCGCCAGCAGCCAAAGGACAGCAGGCGAAAAACTGTTTTTT; CDR3: CASSQRTAGEKLFF
V: TRBV3-1; J: TRBJ1-2; size: -; D: -; DNA: TGTGCCAGCAACCAAGACTATGGCTACACCTTC; CDR3: CASNQDYGYTF
V: TRBV6-2/TRBV6-3; J: TRBJ2-1; size: many; D: TRBD2; DNA: TGTGCCGGTGGCGGGGGGGCCGGTGAGCAGTTCTTC; CDR3: CAGGGGAGEQFF
V: TRBV3-1; J: TRBJ2-5; size: many; D: TRBD1; DNA: TGTGCCAGCAGCCGCCGGACAGGGGGCGAGACCCAGTACTTC; CDR3: CASSRRTGGETQYF
V: TRBV20-1; J: TRBJ1-4; size: -; D: -; DNA: TGCAGTGCTAGGCGTTGGACTAATGAAAAACTGTTTTTT; CDR3: CSARRWTNEKLFF
V: TRBV5-1; J: TRBJ1-1; size: -; D: -; DNA: TGCGCCAGCAGCCCGGGACCCAGACGCGGGTTGAACACTGAAGCTTTCTTT; CDR3: CASSPGPRRGLNTEAFF
V: TRBV20-1; J: TRBJ2-4; size: many; D: TRBD1; DNA: TGCAGTGCTAGGGAGGGGGGACAGGGGGCTAAAAACATTCAGTACTTC; CDR3: CSAREGGQGAKNIQYF
V: TRBV28; J: TRBJ2-5; size: many; D: TRBD1; DNA: TGTGCCAGCAGTGCCACCGGACAGGGTGAGACCCAGTACTTC; CDR3: CASSATGQGETQYF
V: TRBV2; J: TRBJ2-2; size: many; D: -; DNA: TGTGCCAGCAGTGAAGAATACAGGAACACCGGGGAGCTGTTTTTT; CDR3: CASSEEYRNTGELFF
V: TRBV6-1; J: TRBJ2-6; size: many; D: -; DNA: TGTGCCAGCGCCGAGGGTCGCTCTGGGGCCAACGTCCTGACTTTC; CDR3: CASAEGRSGANVLTF
V: TRBV29-1; J: TRBJ2-1; size: -; D: -; DNA: TGCAGCATCCCCACTCCAGGAGGTAGTGGCGAGCAGTTCTTC; CDR3: CSIPTPGGSGEQFF
V: TRBV28; J: TRBJ1-5; size: many; D: -; DNA: TGTGCCAGCAGTTCGGCCGGGGGACCTACGCCCCAGCATTTT; CDR3: CASSSAGGPTPQHF
V: TRBV5-1; J: TRBJ1-6; size: many; D: -; DNA: TGCGCCAGCAGCTTGGGGGCAGAGAGTAATTCACCCCTCCACTTT; CDR3: CASSLGAESNSPLHF
V: TRBV7-2; J: TRBJ1-2; size: many; D: TRBD1; DNA: TGTGCCAGCAGCTCCGCGGTAGCCGGGACAGGAGGCTACACCTTC; CDR3: CASSSAVAGTGGYTF
V: TRBV6-5; J: TRBJ2-3; size: many; D: -; DNA: TGTGCCAGCAGTTACTCTCTCCGCTCGGATACGCAGTATTTT; CDR3: CASSYSLRSDTQYF